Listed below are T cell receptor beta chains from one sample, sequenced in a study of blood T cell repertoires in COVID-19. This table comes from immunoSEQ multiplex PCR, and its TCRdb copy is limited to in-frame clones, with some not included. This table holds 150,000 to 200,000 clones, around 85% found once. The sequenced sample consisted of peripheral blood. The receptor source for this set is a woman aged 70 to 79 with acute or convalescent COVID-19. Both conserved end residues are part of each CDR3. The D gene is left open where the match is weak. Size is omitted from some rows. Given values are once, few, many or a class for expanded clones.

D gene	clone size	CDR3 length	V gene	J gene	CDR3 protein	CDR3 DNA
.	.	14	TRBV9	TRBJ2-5	CASSVVGGYETQYF	TGTGCCAGCAGCGTCGTAGGGGGTTACGAGACCCAGTACTTC
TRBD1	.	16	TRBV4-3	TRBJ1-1	CASSQDAWTGGTEAFF	TGCGCCAGCAGCCAAGATGCGTGGACAGGCGGGACTGAAGCTTTCTTT
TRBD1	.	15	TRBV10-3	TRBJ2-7	CAISGGQGRSYEQYF	TGTGCCATCAGTGGGGGACAGGGACGATCCTACGAGCAGTACTTC
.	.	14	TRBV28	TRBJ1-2	CASSFSGIDYGYTF	TGTGCCAGCAGTTTTTCGGGGATCGACTATGGCTACACCTTC
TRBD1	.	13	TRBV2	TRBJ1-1	CASAGQGGTEAFF	TGTGCCAGCGCCGGACAGGGTGGCACTGAAGCTTTCTTT
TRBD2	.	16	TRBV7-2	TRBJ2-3	CASSLGTSGFGDTQYF	TGTGCCAGCAGCTTAGGGACTAGCGGGTTTGGGGATACGCAGTATTTT
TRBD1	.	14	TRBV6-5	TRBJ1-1	CASRSRGRRTEAFF	TGTGCCAGCAGATCCAGGGGGCGGCGGACTGAAGCTTTCTTT
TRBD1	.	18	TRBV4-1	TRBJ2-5	CASSQDPRTGANVETQYF	TGCGCCAGCAGCCAAGATCCCCGGACAGGGGCGAACGTGGAGACCCAGTACTTC
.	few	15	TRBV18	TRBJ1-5	CASSPTAISNQPQHF	TGTGCCAGCTCACCGACAGCTATTAGCAATCAGCCCCAGCATTTT
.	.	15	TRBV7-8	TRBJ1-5	CASSLGSRENQPQHF	TGTGCCAGCAGCTTAGGTAGTAGAGAGAATCAGCCCCAGCATTTT
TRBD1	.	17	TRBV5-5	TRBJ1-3	CASSLESSGTGTYTIYF	TGTGCCAGCAGCTTGGAATCGTCCGGGACAGGCACCTACACCATATATTTT
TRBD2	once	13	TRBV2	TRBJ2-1	CATALAGHNEQFF	TGTGCCACCGCACTAGCGGGGCACAATGAGCAGTTCTTC
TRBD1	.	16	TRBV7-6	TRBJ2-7	CASSQTPGQETYEQYF	TGTGCCAGCAGCCAGACACCGGGACAGGAGACCTACGAGCAGTACTTC
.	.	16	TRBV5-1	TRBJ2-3	CASRRDVGVVTDTQYF	TGCGCCAGCAGGCGGGACGTCGGGGTGGTCACAGATACGCAGTATTTT
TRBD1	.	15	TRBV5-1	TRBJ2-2	CASRKGAPNTGELFF	TGCGCCAGCAGAAAGGGGGCGCCGAACACCGGGGAGCTGTTTTTT
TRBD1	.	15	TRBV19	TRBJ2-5	CASSTGQQVQETQYF	TGTGCCAGTAGTACGGGACAGCAAGTTCAAGAGACCCAGTACTTC